This T cell receptor (beta chain) was recovered during a study of T cells after yellow fever vaccination. TCRdb passed the 5' RACE reads through MiXCR, listing each CDR3 protein once. This sample yields 500,000 to 700,000 distinct CDR3 sequences, of which under 25% are seen a single time; roughly 13% belongs to the top ten. Germline-derived CDR1 and CDR2 are SGHRS and YFSETQ. The V gene lost 4 bases and the J gene lost 0 bases, with 14 bases spanning the gap. The CDR3 length is 17 residues. V gene TRBV5-1 combines with J gene TRBJ2-6, with D possibly matching TRBD2 (6 bases). The receptor comes from a man aged 25 to 45 who received the YFV17D yellow fever vaccine. The input for sequencing was PBMCs, taken 15 days after the yellow fever booster vaccination. CDR3 DNA: TGCGCCAGCAGCGTTAGCGGTCAAGTCTCTGGGGCCAACGTCCTGACTTTC. It is translated as CASSVSGQVSGANVLTF.